The 14 T cell receptor beta chains in this list originate from one sample, sequenced in a study of cytomegalovirus exposure and HLA in healthy donors. The PCR used 60 Vbeta and 13 Jbeta primers. Clones were sequenced by immunoSEQ multiplex PCR, and TCRdb holds only the in-frame ones, with some missing. The table has about 84,000 clones, around three fifths seen once. The sample taken for sequencing was PBMCs. The receptors stem from a middle-aged woman in good health and CMV-seropositive.

This sequence joins TRBV28 and TRBJ2-6; 9 nucleotides align to TRBD1. Per the germline V gene, CDR1 is MDHEN and CDR2 is SYDVKM. Trimming removed 11 bases from V and 2 bases from J; junction bases left unmatched: 13. The CDR3 has 17 amino acids. The CDR3 bases are TGTGCCTGCCGGGGGGACAGGGAAGAGGCTGGGGCCAACGTCCTGACTTTC. Encoded protein: CACRGDREEAGANVLTF.

This clone was detected once. The chain uses TRBV14 and TRBJ2-5; a possible D gene is TRBD1 (5 bases). Trimming left V 1 base short and J 2 bases short, with 11 bases between. CDR3 size: 15 residues. In germline, CDR1 is SGHDN, CDR2 FVKESK. The CDR3 DNA follows: TGTGCCAGCAGCCAAGCTGCAGGGTGGCAAGAGACCCAGTACTTC. Protein: CASSQAAGWQETQYF.

This clone was observed a handful of times. This chain connects TRBV4-2 to TRBJ2-5, with 8 bases aligning to TRBD1. CDR3 length: 16 amino acids. V was clipped by 4 bases and J by 5 bases; unmatched bases: 12. From germline, CDR1 is LGHNA and CDR2 YNFKEQ. The CDR3 nucleotides read TGTGCCAGCAGCCGAGATGTGGCAGGGGGCGAGGAGACCCAGTACTTC. It yields the protein CASSRDVAGGEETQYF.

The chain uses TRBV6-1 and TRBJ1-2; D is unresolved. The CDR3 consists of 15 residues. Germline CDR1 is MNHNS and CDR2 is SASEGT. Trimming took off 0 bases at V and 1 base at J, with 9 bases between the two ends. The CDR3 sequence is CASSEAGYDNYGYTF. CDR3 DNA sequence: TGTGCCAGCAGTGAAGCGGGCTATGATAACTATGGCTACACCTTC.

The chain has TRBV9 and TRBJ2-3, with 16 bases identical to TRBD2. The germline V gene encodes CDR1 SGDLS and CDR2 YYNGEE. V lost 4 bases to trimming and J lost 11 bases; unmatched junction nucleotides: 10. The CDR3 runs to 16 residues. The CDR3 protein is CASSPGTSGRAGEQYF. In nucleotides, the CDR3 is TGTGCCAGCAGCCCAGGGACTAGCGGGAGGGCCGGGGAGCAGTATTTT.

The chain combines TRBV27 with TRBJ1-1, with 7 bases matching TRBD1. The CDR3 loop spans 15 amino acids. Germline loops: CDR1 MNHEY, CDR2 SMNVEV (reference sequence). J was trimmed by 6 bases and V by 1 base; bases with no gene match: 8. Here the CDR3 reads CASSLWEGGGPEAFF. Here the CDR3 DNA reads TGTGCCAGCAGTTTATGGGAAGGGGGCGGACCTGAAGCTTTCTTT.

The V call is TRBV9, the J call TRBJ2-1, with 15 nucleotides matching TRBD2. Losses at the gene ends were 7 bases for V and 4 bases for J; bases not matched to a gene: 3. The CDR3 sequence is 15 residues long. Germline CDR1 is SGDLS and CDR2 is YYNGEE. CDR3 in amino acids: CASGTSGRMYNEQFF. CDR3 coding DNA: TGTGCCAGCGGGACTAGCGGGAGGATGTACAATGAGCAGTTCTTC.

This clone came up a few times. This chain links TRBV6-5 with TRBJ1-6; D uncertain. V was shortened by 7 bases and J by 3 bases, with 7 bases between the two germline ends. The CDR3 is made up of 13 amino acids. Germline lookup yields CDR1 MNHEY and CDR2 SVGAGI. Here the CDR3 reads CASTGGYNSPLHF. CDR3 nucleotide sequence: TGTGCCAGCACAGGTGGCTATAATTCACCCCTCCACTTT.

V usage is TRBV4-3 and J usage is TRBJ2-5; TRBD2 matches 10 bases. Losses at the gene ends were 0 bases for V and 9 bases for J; bases not matched to a gene: 4. Germline CDR1 LGHNA, CDR2 YSLEER. The length of the CDR3 is 14 residues. The CDR3 region is CASSQDGGLAPQYF. CDR3 nucleotide sequence: TGCGCCAGCAGCCAAGATGGGGGACTAGCGCCCCAGTACTTC.

The chain carries TRBV7-6 and TRBJ2-7; D might be TRBD1 (6 bases). Deletions cut 4 bases from V and 0 bases from J, with 13 bases between. Germline V gene lookup returns CDR1 SGHVS and CDR2 FNYEAQ. The CDR3 is 15 amino acids. CDR3 bases: TGTGCCAGCAGCTCTGAACAGGGATCCTCCTACGAGCAGTACTTC. This codes for CASSSEQGSSYEQYF.

The genes are TRBV10-3 and TRBJ2-3; 8 bases are shared with TRBD2. The CDR3 spans 18 residues. Germline values: CDR1 ENHRY, CDR2 SYGVKD. V dropped 2 bases and J dropped 3; count of bases not matched to a gene: 13. CDR3 residues: CAISETGLSGKWTDTQYF. The CDR3, as DNA: TGTGCCATCAGTGAGACGGGGCTTAGCGGGAAGTGGACAGATACGCAGTATTTT.

This clone was observed a few times. The chain couples TRBV28 to TRBJ2-7; D is uncertain. The V and J ends lost 4 bases and 1 base respectively, with 5 bases between them. The CDR3 is 12 amino acids. The germline V gene encodes CDR1 MDHEN and CDR2 SYDVKM. This chain's CDR3 is CASSSFSYEQYF. The CDR3 DNA follows: TGTGCCAGCAGTTCCTTTTCCTACGAGCAGTACTTC.

The rearrangement uses TRBV28 and TRBJ2-7; 7 bases agree with TRBD1. Germline V lookup: CDR1 MDHEN, CDR2 SYDVKM. The CDR3 has 19 residues. Trimming cost V 3 bases and J 0 bases; bases outside gene matches: 17. Written as DNA, the CDR3 is TGTGCCAGCAGTTTCCTGACAGGGTGGCTACTACAGAGCTCCTACGAGCAGTACTTC. It codes for CASSFLTGWLLQSSYEQYF.

The V and J genes are TRBV5-8 and TRBJ2-1, with D possibly matching TRBD2 (6 bases). Trimming shortened V by 4 bases and J by 0 bases, and 11 bases separated the two germline ends. From germline, CDR1 is SGHTS and CDR2 YDEGEE. The CDR3 is 15 amino acids. CDR3 region: CASSNIADSYNEQFF. In DNA, the CDR3 is TGTGCCAGCAGCAACATAGCGGACTCCTACAATGAGCAGTTCTTC.